Listed below are T cell receptor beta chains from one sample, sequenced in a study of tumor-infiltrating lymphocytes in primary liver carcinoma. TCRdb independently ran MiXCR on the multiplex PCR reads; one entry per CDR3 protein. The sample holds roughly 78,000 distinct CDR3 sequences, about 64% seen once. Input material: liver tumor tissue from sampling region 4. The receptors were gathered from a woman in her sixties with primary liver carcinoma and hepatitis B virus infection. Both conserved end residues are part of each CDR3. A D gene is named only where the DNA matches it firmly. The size entry is marked missing in some rows and otherwise reads once, few, many or a size class.

size | J | V | D | CDR3 | DNA
. | TRBJ1-5 | TRBV29-1 | . | CGVEDPGNGSNQPQHF | TGCGGTGTTGAAGATCCTGGGAATGGTAGCAATCAGCCCCAGCATTTT
medium-sized | TRBJ2-4 | TRBV6-5 | . | CASSSRGQTSAKNIQYF | TGTGCCAGCAGTTCCCGTGGACAGACTTCAGCCAAAAACATTCAGTACTTC
. | TRBJ1-3 | TRBV11-2 | . | CASSLDLGLQSTIYF | TGTGCCAGCAGCTTAGATCTCGGACTGCAAAGCACCATATATTTT
. | TRBJ2-7 | TRBV4-2 | . | CASSQGGLGSYGQYF | TGTGCCAGCAGCCAAGGGGGACTCGGCTCCTACGGGCAATACTTC
. | TRBJ2-6 | TRBV28 | . | CASKEPLFGANVLTF | TGTGCCAGCAAAGAACCTCTCTTTGGGGCCAACGTCCTGACTTTC
. | TRBJ2-3 | TRBV12-3/TRBV12-4 | TRBD2 | CASSVPSGRGADTQYF | TGTGCCAGCAGTGTACCTAGCGGGAGAGGGGCAGATACGCAGTATTTT
once | TRBJ2-3 | TRBV6-5 | . | CASSPSPRDGTRYF | TGTGCCAGCAGCCCTAGCCCTCGTGACGGTACACGGTATTTT
. | TRBJ1-2 | TRBV11-3 | . | CASNLTGNYDYSF | TGTGCCAGCAACTTAACAGGGAACTATGACTACTCCTTC
. | TRBJ2-3 | TRBV7-8 | . | CASSLLVGATDTLYF | TGTGCCAGCAGCTTGCTTGTGGGGGCAACAGATACGCTGTATTTT
. | TRBJ2-1 | TRBV12-3/TRBV12-4 | . | CVSSLGGTDNEQFF | TGTGTCAGCAGTCTCGGCGGGACTGACAATGAGCAGTTCTTC
. | TRBJ1-2 | TRBV30 | . | CAWRAGTVGYPF | TGTGCCTGGAGGGCAGGGACGGTTGGCTACCCCTTC
once | TRBJ2-2 | TRBV5-4 | . | CANSLSGKAGSGELFF | TGTGCCAACAGCTTGAGCGGAAAGGCGGGCTCCGGGGAGCTGTTTTTT
few | TRBJ1-5 | TRBV2 | TRBD1 | CASRSGGTNQPQHF | TGTGCCAGCAGATCAGGGGGGACCAATCAGCCCCAGCATTTT
. | TRBJ2-1 | TRBV6-5 | . | CASSCRRGNYNEQLF | TGTGCCAGCAGTTGCCGTCGGGGAAACTACAATGAGCAGCTCTTC
many | TRBJ1-2 | TRBV4-1 | . | CASSQLRLVLVVGSYTF | TGCGCCAGCAGCCAGTTGCGGTTGGTCCTAGTCGTGGGGAGCTACACCTTC
. | TRBJ2-2 | TRBV6-1 | . | CVSSDLGYTGGLFF | TGTGTCAGCAGTGACCTAGGTTACACCGGGGGGCTGTTTTTT
. | TRBJ1-1 | TRBV20-1 | . | CSAAQVGRQAFF | TGCAGTGCAGCACAGGTGGGGAGGCAAGCTTTCTTT
. | TRBJ2-1 | TRBV28 | . | CASSLRYNELFF | TGTGCCAGCAGTTTAAGGTACAATGAGCTGTTCTTC
. | TRBJ2-2 | TRBV11-2 | . | CASSPLGRGLITGELFF | TGTGCCAGCAGCCCACTAGGCAGGGGACTTATCACCGGGGAGCTGTTTTTT
. | TRBJ1-5 | TRBV12-3/TRBV12-4 | TRBD1 | CISSLQGARWEPQHF | TGTATCAGCAGTTTACAGGGGGCGCGGTGGGAGCCCCAGCATTTT
many | TRBJ2-7 | TRBV6-5 | . | CASSYRLGVSSYEQYF | TGTGCCAGCAGTTACCGGCTTGGGGTCAGCTCCTACGAGCAGTACTTC
medium-sized | TRBJ2-7 | TRBV29-1 | . | CSVAPGSYEQYF | TGCAGCGTTGCCCCAGGGTCCTACGAGCAGTACTTC
. | TRBJ2-5 | TRBV11-2 | TRBD2 | CAKCWTSGQETQYF | TGTGCCAAATGCTGGACTAGCGGGCAAGAGACCCAGTACTTC
many | TRBJ1-6 | TRBV6-5 | . | CASSYGSYNSPLHF | TGTGCCAGCAGTTACGGGAGCTATAATTCACCCCTCCACTTT
. | TRBJ2-7 | TRBV11-2 | TRBD1 | CASSTGQGYEQYF | TGTGCCAGCAGCACGGGACAGGGATACGAGCAGTACTTC
. | TRBJ1-1 | TRBV6-5 | . | CASRERGSMNTEAFF | TGTGCCAGTCGAGAACGAGGGTCAATGAACACTGAAGCTTTCTTT
. | TRBJ2-7 | TRBV4-1 | TRBD1 | CACSRDPRGLYEQYF | TGCGCCTGCAGCCGAGATCCCAGGGGGCTCTACGAGCAGTACTTC
. | TRBJ2-7 | TRBV4-1 | . | CASGHGDGGYEQYF | TGCGCCAGTGGCCATGGTGACGGGGGCTACGAGCAGTACTTC
. | TRBJ2-7 | TRBV12-3/TRBV12-4 | TRBD2 | CASSFGTSGSPYGQCF | TGTGCCAGCAGTTTTGGCACTAGCGGGAGCCCCTACGGGCAGTGCTTC
many | TRBJ2-3 | TRBV5-1 | TRBD2 | CASSSRTSGITDTQYF | TGCGCCAGCAGCTCCCGGACTAGCGGCATCACAGATACGCAGTATTTT
. | TRBJ2-1 | TRBV6-5 | TRBD2 | CASSSGLAGASEQLF | TGCGCCAGCAGTTCCGGGCTAGCGGGAGCATCTGAGCAGCTCTTC
many | TRBJ2-7 | TRBV28 | TRBD2 | CASSFGLAGGIYEQYF | TGTGCCAGCAGTTTCGGACTAGCAGGAGGGATTTACGAGCAGTACTTC
. | TRBJ2-4 | TRBV29-1 | . | CSGEVQEAAGVVIQYF | TGCAGCGGTGAGGTACAGGAGGCCGCCGGGGTGGTCATTCAGTATTTC
few | TRBJ1-1 | TRBV18 | . | CASSPKADLAAFF | TGTGCCAGCTCACCGAAGGCAGATTTAGCAGCTTTCTTT
. | TRBJ2-7 | TRBV28 | . | CASSLSGTGYEQYF | TGTGCCAGCAGTTTATCCGGGACTGGCTACGAGCAGTACTTC
many | TRBJ2-7 | TRBV10-3 | TRBD2 | CAISELAGGSYEQYF | TGTGCCATCAGTGAACTAGCGGGAGGGTCCTACGAGCAGTACTTC
many | TRBJ2-7 | TRBV12-3/TRBV12-4 | TRBD1 | CASSPDRGRSYEQYF | TGTGCCAGCAGTCCAGACAGGGGGCGGTCCTACGAGCAGTACTTC
. | TRBJ2-2 | TRBV10-2 | . | CASSDRTTGGLFF | TGCGCCAGCAGTGACCGCACCACCGGGGGGCTGTTTTTC
. | TRBJ1-1 | TRBV6-1 | TRBD1 | CTSSAPGQGARKVNTEAFF | TGTACCAGCAGTGCGCCGGGACAGGGGGCTCGGAAAGTGAACACTGAAGCTTTCTTT
. | TRBJ2-7 | TRBV29-1 | . | CSAALGVWDEQYF | TGCAGCGCTGCCCTCGGGGTATGGGACGAGCAGTACTTC
. | TRBJ2-3 | TRBV29-1 | . | CSVYTGTGSTDMQYF | TGCAGCGTGTACACCGGGACTGGGAGCACAGATATGCAGTATTTT
many | TRBJ1-1 | TRBV12-3/TRBV12-4 | TRBD1 | CASSPPTGGGGEAFF | TGTGCCAGCAGTCCCCCCACAGGGGGGGGGGGTGAAGCTTTCTTT
. | TRBJ2-3 | TRBV29-1 | . | CNIDGGGTDTQYF | TGCAACATTGACGGTGGAGGCACAGATACGCAGTATTTT
. | TRBJ2-5 | TRBV11-3 | . | CASSPGASGMKTQYF | TGTGCCAGCAGCCCGGGGGCAAGTGGGATGAAGACCCAGTACTTC
once | TRBJ2-6 | TRBV28 | . | CASSHREPTRANVLTF | TGTGCCAGCAGTCACAGGGAACCCACTAGGGCCAACGTCCTGACTTTC